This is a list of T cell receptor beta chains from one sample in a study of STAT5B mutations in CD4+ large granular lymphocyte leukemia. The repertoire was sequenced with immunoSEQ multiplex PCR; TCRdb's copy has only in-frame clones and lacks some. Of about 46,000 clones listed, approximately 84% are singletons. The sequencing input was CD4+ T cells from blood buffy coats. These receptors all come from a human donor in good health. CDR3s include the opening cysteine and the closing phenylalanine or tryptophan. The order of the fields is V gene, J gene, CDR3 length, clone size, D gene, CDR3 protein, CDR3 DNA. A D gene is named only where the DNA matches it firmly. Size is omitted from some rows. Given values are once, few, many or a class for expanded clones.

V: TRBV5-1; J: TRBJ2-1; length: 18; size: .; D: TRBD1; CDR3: CASSFLIGTGQDRHEQFF; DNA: TGCGCCAGCAGCTTCCTTATAGGGACGGGACAGGATCGCCATGAGCAGTTCTTC
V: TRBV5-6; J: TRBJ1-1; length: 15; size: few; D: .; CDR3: CASSPFRVSNTEAFF; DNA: TGTGCCAGCAGCCCCTTTCGAGTTTCGAACACTGAAGCTTTCTTT
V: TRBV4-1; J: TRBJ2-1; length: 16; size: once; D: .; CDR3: CASSPGLRSSYNEQFF; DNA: TGCGCCAGCAGCCCGGGCCTCCGGAGCTCCTACAATGAGCAGTTCTTC
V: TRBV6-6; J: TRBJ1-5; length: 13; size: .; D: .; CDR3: CASSYSINQPQHF; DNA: TGTGCCAGCAGTTACTCGATTAACCAGCCCCAGCATTTT
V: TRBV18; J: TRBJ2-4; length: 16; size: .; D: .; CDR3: CASSPKSGGTKNIQYF; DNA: TGTGCCAGCTCACCAAAGTCTGGAGGGACCAAAAACATTCAGTACTTC
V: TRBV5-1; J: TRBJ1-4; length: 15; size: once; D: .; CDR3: CASSLDGGTNEKLFF; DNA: TGCGCCAGCAGCTTGGATGGGGGGACTAATGAAAAACTGTTTTTT
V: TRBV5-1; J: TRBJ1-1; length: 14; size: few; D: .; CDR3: CASSLEGSDTEAFF; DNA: TGCGCCAGCAGCTTGGAAGGGTCGGACACTGAAGCTTTCTTT
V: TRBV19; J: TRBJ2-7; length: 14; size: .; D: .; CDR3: CASKRDPSSYEQYF; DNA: TGTGCCAGTAAACGGGACCCAAGCTCCTACGAGCAGTACTTC
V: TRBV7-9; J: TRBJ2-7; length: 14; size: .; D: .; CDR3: CASSSLPGSGEQYF; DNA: TGTGCCAGCAGCTCTCTGCCGGGATCTGGAGAGCAGTACTTC
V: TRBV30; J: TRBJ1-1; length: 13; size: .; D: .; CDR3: CAWSRQENTEAFF; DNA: TGTGCCTGGAGTAGGCAGGAGAACACTGAAGCTTTCTTT
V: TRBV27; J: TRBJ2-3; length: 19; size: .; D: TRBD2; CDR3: CASSRRKWTSGSQTDTQYF; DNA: TGTGCCAGCAGCCGAAGGAAATGGACTAGCGGGAGTCAAACAGATACGCAGTATTTT
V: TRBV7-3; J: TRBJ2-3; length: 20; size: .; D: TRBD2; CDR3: CASSLRSSGFAAHSTDTQYF; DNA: TGTGCCAGCAGCTTAAGGAGTAGCGGGTTCGCGGCCCATAGCACAGATACGCAGTATTTT
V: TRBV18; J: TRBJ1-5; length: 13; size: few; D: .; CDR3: CASSRQLDQPQHF; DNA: TGTGCCAGCTCTAGACAGCTGGATCAGCCCCAGCATTTT
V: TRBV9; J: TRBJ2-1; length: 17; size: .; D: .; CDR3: CASSSLMRGTHYNEQFF; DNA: TGTGCCAGCAGCTCACTTATGAGGGGCACCCATTACAATGAGCAGTTCTTC
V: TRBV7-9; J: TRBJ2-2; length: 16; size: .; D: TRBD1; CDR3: CASSLGTGRNTGELFF; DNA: TGTGCCAGCAGCCTGGGGACAGGGAGGAACACCGGGGAGCTGTTTTTT
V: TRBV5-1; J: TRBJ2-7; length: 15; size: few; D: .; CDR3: CASSLAPGHGDEQYF; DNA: TGCGCCAGCAGCTTGGCGCCGGGACACGGGGACGAGCAGTACTTC
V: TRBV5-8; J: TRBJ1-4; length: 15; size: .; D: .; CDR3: CASSPRHGRGEKLFF; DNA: TGTGCCAGCAGCCCCCGCCACGGGCGCGGAGAAAAACTGTTTTTT
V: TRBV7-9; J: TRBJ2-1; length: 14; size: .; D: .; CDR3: CATWSSEGYNEQFF; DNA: TGTGCCACCTGGAGTAGCGAGGGGTACAATGAGCAGTTCTTC
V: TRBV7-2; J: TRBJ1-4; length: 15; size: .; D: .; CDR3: CASSLSLTENEKLFF; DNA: TGTGCCAGCAGCTTGAGTTTAACAGAAAATGAAAAACTGTTTTTT
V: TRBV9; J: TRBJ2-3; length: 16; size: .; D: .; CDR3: CASSLRPGAATDTQYF; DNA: TGTGCCAGCAGCCTGAGGCCGGGGGCGGCCACAGATACGCAGTATTTT
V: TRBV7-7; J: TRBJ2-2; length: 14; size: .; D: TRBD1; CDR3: CASSLRQGAGELFF; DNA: TGTGCCAGCAGCTTAAGACAGGGCGCTGGGGAGCTGTTTTTT
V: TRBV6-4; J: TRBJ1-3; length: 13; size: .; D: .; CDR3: CASSQGSGNTIYF; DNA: TGTGCCAGCAGCCAAGGCTCTGGAAACACCATATATTTT
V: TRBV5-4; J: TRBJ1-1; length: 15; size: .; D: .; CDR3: CASSFQPGVFTEAFF; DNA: TGTGCCAGCAGCTTCCAACCCGGGGTGTTCACTGAAGCTTTCTTT
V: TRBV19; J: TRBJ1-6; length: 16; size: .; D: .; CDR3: CASSPTTVYYNSPLHF; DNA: TGTGCCAGTAGCCCTACTACAGTTTACTATAATTCACCCCTCCACTTT
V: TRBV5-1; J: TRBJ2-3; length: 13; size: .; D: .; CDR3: CASSLAESDTQYF; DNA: TGCGCCAGCAGCTTGGCTGAATCAGATACGCAGTATTTT
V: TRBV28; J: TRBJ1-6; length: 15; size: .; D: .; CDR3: CASSTPAGYNSPLHF; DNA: TGTGCCAGCAGTACCCCTGCAGGATATAATTCACCCCTCCACTTT
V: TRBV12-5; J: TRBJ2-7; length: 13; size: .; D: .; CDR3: CASGRPTSYEQYF; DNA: TGTGCTAGTGGTCGACCCACTTCCTACGAGCAGTACTTC
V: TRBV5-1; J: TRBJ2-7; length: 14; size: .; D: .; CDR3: CASSLSGVAYEQYF; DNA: TGCGCCAGCAGCTTATCAGGGGTGGCATACGAGCAGTACTTC
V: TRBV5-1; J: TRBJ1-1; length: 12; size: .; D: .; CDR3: CASRMEDRAAFF; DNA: TGCGCCAGCAGAATGGAGGACCGAGCAGCTTTCTTT
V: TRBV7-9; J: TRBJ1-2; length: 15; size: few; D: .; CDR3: CASSLSLSVNYGYTF; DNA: TGTGCCAGCAGCTTAAGTCTTTCAGTTAACTATGGCTACACCTTC
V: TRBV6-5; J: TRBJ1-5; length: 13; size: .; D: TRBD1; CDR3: CASRRQGNQPQHF; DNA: TGTGCCAGCAGACGACAGGGAAATCAGCCCCAGCATTTT
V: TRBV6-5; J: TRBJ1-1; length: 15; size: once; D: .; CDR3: CASRPSRGGYTEAFF; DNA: TGTGCCAGCCGACCTTCGCGAGGAGGGTACACTGAAGCTTTCTTT
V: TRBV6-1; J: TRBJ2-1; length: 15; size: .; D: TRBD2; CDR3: CASSASGTSGGPRFF; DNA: TGTGCCAGCAGCGCATCCGGGACTAGCGGGGGTCCCAGGTTCTTC
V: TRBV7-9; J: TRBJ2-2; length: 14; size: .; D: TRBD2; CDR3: CASSPTSLAGELFF; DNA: TGTGCCAGCAGCCCGACTAGCCTCGCCGGGGAGCTGTTTTTT
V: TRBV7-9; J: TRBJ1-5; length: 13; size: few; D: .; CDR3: CASSLRRDQPQHF; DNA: TGTGCCAGCAGCTTGCGAAGGGATCAGCCCCAGCATTTT
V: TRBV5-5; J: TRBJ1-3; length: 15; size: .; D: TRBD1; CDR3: CASSLQGFSGNTIYF; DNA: TGTGCCAGCAGCCTACAGGGGTTCTCTGGAAACACCATATATTTT
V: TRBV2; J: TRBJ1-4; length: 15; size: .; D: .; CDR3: CASKGRIATNEKLFF; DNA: TGTGCCAGCAAAGGCAGGATCGCAACTAATGAAAAACTGTTTTTT
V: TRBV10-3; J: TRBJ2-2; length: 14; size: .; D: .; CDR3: CATIDRPNTGELFF; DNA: TGTGCCACCATAGACAGACCGAACACCGGGGAGCTGTTTTTT
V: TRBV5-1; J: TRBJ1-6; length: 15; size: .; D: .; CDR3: CASSLEAGHGSPLHF; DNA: TGCGCCAGCAGCTTGGAGGCAGGGCACGGGTCACCCCTCCACTTT
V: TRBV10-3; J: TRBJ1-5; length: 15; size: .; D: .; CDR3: CASRGAPAVGQPQHF; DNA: TGTGCCTCCAGGGGCGCGCCGGCGGTAGGTCAGCCCCAGCATTTT
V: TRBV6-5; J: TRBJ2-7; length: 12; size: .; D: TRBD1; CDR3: CASRGAGGEQYF; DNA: TGTGCCAGCAGGGGGGCAGGGGGCGAGCAGTACTTC
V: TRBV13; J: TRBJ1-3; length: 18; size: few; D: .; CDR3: CASSDRGGRLYSGNTIYF; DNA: TGTGCCAGCAGCGACCGGGGAGGGCGGCTGTACTCTGGAAACACCATATATTTT
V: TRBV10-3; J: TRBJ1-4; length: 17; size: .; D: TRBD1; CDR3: CAISAVPGQGLSEKLFF; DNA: TGTGCCATCAGTGCCGTCCCGGGACAGGGATTGAGTGAAAAACTGTTTTTT
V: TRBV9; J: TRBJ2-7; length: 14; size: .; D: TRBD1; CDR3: CASSPDRVLYEQYF; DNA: TGTGCCAGCAGCCCTGACAGGGTTCTCTACGAGCAGTACTTC
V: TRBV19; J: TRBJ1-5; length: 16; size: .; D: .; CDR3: CASRAPGREGNQPQHF; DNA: TGTGCCAGTAGGGCTCCGGGGAGGGAGGGCAATCAGCCCCAGCATTTT
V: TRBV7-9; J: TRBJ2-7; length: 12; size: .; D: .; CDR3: CASSLLENEQYF; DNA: TGTGCCAGCAGCTTACTCGAGAACGAGCAGTACTTC
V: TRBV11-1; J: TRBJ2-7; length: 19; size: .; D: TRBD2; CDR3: CASSLFVGGTSGSSYEQYF; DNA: TGTGCCAGCAGCTTATTTGTTGGCGGGACTAGCGGGAGTAGCTACGAGCAGTACTTC
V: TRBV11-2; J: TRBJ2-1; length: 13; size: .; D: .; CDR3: CASSPGTRDEQFF; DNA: TGTGCCAGCAGCCCGGGGACGAGGGATGAGCAGTTCTTC
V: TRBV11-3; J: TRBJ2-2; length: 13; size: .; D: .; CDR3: CASSFRSTGELFF; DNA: TGTGCCAGCAGCTTTAGATCCACCGGGGAGCTGTTTTTT
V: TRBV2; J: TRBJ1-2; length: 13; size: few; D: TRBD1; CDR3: CASSSQGANGYTF; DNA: TGTGCCAGCAGTTCACAGGGGGCTAATGGCTACACCTTC
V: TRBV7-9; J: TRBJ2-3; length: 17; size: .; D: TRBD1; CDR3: CASSSNTGTGWTDTQYF; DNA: TGTGCCAGCAGCTCAAACACTGGGACAGGGTGGACAGATACGCAGTATTTT
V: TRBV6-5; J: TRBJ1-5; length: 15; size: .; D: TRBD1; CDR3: CASRGGTGGRQPQHF; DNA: TGTGCCAGCAGGGGGGGGACAGGGGGTAGGCAGCCCCAGCATTTT
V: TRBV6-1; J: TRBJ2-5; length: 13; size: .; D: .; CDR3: CASSDGIWGTQYF; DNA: TGTGCCAGCAGTGATGGTATCTGGGGGACCCAGTACTTC
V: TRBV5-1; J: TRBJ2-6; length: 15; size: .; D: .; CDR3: CASKGIVSGANVLTF; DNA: TGCGCCAGCAAGGGGATAGTCTCTGGGGCCAACGTCCTGACTTTC